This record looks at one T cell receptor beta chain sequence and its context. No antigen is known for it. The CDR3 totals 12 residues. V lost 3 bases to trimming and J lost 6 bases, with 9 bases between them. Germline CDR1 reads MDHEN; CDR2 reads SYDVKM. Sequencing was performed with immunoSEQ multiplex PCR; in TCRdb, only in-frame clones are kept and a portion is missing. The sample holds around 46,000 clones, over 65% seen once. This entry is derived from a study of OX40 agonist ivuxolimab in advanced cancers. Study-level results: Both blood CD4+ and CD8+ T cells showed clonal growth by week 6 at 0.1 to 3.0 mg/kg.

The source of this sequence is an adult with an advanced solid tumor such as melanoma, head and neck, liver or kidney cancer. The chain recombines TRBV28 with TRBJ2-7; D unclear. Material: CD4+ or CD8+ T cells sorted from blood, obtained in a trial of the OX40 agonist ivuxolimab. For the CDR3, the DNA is TGTGCCAGCAGTTTCCCCAGAAGCGAGCAGTACTTC. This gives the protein CASSFPRSEQYF.